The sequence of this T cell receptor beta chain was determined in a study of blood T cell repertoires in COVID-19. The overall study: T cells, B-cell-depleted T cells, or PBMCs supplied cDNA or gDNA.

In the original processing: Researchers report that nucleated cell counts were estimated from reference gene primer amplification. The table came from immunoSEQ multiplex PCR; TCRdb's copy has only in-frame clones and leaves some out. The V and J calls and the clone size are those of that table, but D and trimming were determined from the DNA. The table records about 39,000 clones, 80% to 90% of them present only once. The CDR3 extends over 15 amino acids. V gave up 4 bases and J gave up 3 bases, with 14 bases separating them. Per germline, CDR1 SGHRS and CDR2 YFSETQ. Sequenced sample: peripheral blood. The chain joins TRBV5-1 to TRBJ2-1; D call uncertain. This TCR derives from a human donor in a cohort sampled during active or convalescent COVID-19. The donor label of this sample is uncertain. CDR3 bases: TGCGCCAGCAGCCCGGCGTCAGGCCTCTACAATGAGCAGTTCTTC. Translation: CASSPASGLYNEQFF.